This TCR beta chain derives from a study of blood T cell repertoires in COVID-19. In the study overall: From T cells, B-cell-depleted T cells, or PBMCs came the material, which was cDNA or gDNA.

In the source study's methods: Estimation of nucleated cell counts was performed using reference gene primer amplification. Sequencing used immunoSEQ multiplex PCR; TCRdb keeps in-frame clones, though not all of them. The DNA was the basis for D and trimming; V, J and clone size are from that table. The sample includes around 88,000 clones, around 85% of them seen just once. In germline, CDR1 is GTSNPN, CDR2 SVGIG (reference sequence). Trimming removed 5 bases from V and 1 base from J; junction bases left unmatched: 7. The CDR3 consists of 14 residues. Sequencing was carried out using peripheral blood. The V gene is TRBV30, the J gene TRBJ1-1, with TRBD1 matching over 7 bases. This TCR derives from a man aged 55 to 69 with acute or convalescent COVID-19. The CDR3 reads CAWGRGQRNTEAFF. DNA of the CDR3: TGTGCCTGGGGACGGGGACAGCGGAACACTGAAGCTTTCTTT.